This T cell receptor beta chain was sequenced during a study of glioma-infiltrating T cells. TCR alpha and beta CDR3 regions were amplified from RNA using iRepertoire nested multiplex PCR. TCRdb called the multiplex PCR reads again in MiXCR, with one record for every CDR3 protein. The top ten hold 35% to 50% of the sample, which has more than 9,000 distinct CDR3 sequences, more than 20% seen once. The length of the CDR3 is 16 residues. J was trimmed by 3 bases and V by 1 base; bases with no gene match: 7. Germline CDR1 MGHRA, CDR2 YSYEKL. This clonotype was seen only a few times. The sequencing sample was made of glioma tissue, nonneoplastic brain tissue, or PBMCs (not recorded which). The V call is TRBV4-1, the J call TRBJ1-1, with 8 positions matching TRBD1. The clonotype originates from a human donor with low-grade glioma or glioblastoma, undergoing nonglioma brain surgery, or in good health (not recorded which). The CDR3 DNA sequence: TGCGCCAGCAGCCAAGGGACAGGGTTTTGGGACACTGAAGCTTTCTTT. Translation: CASSQGTGFWDTEAFF.